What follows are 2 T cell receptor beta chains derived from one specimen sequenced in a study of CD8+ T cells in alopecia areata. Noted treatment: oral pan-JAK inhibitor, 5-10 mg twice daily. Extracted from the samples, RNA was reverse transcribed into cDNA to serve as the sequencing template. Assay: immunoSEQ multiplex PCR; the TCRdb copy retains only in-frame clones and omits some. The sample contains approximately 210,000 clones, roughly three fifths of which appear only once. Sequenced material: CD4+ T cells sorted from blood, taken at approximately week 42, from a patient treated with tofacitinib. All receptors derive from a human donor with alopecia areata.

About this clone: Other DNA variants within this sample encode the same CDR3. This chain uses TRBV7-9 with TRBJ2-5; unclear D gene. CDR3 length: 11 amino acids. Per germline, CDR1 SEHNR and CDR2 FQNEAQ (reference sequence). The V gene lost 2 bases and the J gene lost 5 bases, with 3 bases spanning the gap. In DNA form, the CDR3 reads TGTGCCAGCAGCTTACAGGAGACCCAGTACTTC. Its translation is CASSLQETQYF.

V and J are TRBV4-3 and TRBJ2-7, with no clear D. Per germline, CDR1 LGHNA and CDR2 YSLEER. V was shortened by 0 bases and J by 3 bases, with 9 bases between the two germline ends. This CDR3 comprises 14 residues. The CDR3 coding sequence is TGCGCCAGCAGCCAAGACGCCGCTAGCTACGAGCAGTACTTC. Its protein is CASSQDAASYEQYF.